This T cell receptor (beta chain) was sequenced during a study of CD8 T cells in ankylosing spondylitis. By quantitative 5'-RACE with molecular barcodes, the TCR beta libraries were made. TCRdb called the 5' RACE reads again in MiXCR, with one record for every CDR3 protein. In the table there are fewer than 250,000 distinct CDR3 sequences, approximately 10% of which are singletons. Whole-study results and caveats: Matched ankylosing spondylitis synovial fluid reportedly contained a significantly enriched population of disease-linked clones. Ankylosing spondylitis blood appeared to be characterized by a TCR beta motif of 7 to 9 highly homologous variants.

This clonotype was observed a handful of times. Antigen specificity is unknown. The V end lost 7 bases, the J end lost 5 bases, and 17 bases lay between the germline ends. Germline loops: CDR1 MDHEN, CDR2 SYDVKM. The CDR3 consists of 15 residues. The chain links TRBV28 to TRBJ2-2; D is possibly TRBD1 or TRBD2 (5 bases each). Material: blood, either unsorted or a sorted T cell fraction (not recorded which). The clonotype comes from a male donor with ankylosing spondylitis or in good health (not recorded which). CDR3 sequence (DNA): TGTGCCAGCATCCACAGGCTGGGGGAGACCGGGGAGCTGTTTTTT. Its protein product is CASIHRLGETGELFF.